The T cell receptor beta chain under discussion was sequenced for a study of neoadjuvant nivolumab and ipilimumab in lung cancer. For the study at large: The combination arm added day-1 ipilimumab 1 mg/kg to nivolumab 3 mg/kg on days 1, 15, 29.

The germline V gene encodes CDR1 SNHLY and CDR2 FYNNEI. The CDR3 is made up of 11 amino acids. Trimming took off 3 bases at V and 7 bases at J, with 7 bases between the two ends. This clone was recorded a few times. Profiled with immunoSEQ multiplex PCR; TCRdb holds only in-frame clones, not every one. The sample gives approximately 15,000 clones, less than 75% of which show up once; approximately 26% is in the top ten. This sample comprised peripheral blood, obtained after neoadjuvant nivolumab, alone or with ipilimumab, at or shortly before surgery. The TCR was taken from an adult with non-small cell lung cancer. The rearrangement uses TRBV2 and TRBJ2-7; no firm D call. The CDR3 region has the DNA TGTGCCAGCAGTGACCCCAGAGAGCAGTACTTC. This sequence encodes CASSDPREQYF.